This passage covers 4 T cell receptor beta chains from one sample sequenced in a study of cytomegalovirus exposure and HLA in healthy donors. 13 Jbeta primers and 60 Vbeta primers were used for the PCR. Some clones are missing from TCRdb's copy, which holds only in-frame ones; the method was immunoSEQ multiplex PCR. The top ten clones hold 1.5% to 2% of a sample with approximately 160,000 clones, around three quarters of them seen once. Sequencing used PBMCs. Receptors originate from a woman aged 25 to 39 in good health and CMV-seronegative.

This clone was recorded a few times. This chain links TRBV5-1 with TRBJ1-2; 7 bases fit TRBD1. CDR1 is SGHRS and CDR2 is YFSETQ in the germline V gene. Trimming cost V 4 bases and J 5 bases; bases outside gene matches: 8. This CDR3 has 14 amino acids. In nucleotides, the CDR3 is TGCGCCAGCAGCCCTGAGGGACAGTCATATGGCTACACCTTC. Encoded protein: CASSPEGQSYGYTF. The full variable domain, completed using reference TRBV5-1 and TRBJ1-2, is KAGVTQTPRYLIKTRGQQVTLSCSPISGHRSVSWYQQTPGQGLQFLFEYFSETQRNKGNFPGRFSGRQFSNSRSEMNVSTLELGDSALYLCASSPEGQSYGYTFGSGTRLTVV.

The CDR3 sequence: CASSLGLASGANVLTF. In DNA form, the CDR3 reads TGCGCCAGCAGCTTGGGGTTGGCCTCTGGGGCCAACGTCCTGACTTTC. The chain has TRBV5-1 and TRBJ2-6; D not resolved. Germline CDR1 is SGHRS and CDR2 is YFSETQ. The CDR3 is 16 amino acids. Trimming took off 0 bases at V and 0 bases at J, with 7 bases between the two ends.

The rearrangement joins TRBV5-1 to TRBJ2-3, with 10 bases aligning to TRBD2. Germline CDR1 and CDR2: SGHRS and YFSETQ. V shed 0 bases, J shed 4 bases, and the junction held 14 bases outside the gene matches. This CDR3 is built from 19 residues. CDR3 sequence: CASSLVPASGSGSADTQYF. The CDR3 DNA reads TGCGCCAGCAGCTTGGTTCCGGCTAGCGGGAGTGGATCCGCAGATACGCAGTATTTT.

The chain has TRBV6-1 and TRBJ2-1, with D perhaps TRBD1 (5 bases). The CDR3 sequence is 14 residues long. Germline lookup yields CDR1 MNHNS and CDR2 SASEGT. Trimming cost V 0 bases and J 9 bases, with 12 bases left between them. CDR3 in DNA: TGTGCCAGCAGTGAAGCTCAGGGATTTGGTGAGCAGTTCTTC. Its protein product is CASSEAQGFGEQFF.